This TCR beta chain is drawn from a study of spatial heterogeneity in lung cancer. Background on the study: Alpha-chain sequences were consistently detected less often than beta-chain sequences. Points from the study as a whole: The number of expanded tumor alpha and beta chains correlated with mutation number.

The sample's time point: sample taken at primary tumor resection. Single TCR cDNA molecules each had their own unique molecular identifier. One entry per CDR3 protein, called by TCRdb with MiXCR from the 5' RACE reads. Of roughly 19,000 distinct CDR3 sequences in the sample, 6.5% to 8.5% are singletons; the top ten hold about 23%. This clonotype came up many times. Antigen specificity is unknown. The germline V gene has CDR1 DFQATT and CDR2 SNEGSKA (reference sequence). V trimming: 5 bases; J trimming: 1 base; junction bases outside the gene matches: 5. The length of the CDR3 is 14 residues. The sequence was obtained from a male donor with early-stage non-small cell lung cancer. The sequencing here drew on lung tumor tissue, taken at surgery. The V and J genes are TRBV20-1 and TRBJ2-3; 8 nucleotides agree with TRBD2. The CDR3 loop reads CSAGLASGTDTQYF. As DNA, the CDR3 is TGCAGTGCTGGACTAGCCTCGGGCACAGATACGCAGTATTTT.